A single sample is the source of the 20 T cell receptor beta chains below, sequenced in a study of T cells in Graves' hyperthyroidism and ophthalmopathy. Amplified TCR beta CDR3 regions came from RNA transcripts. An initial round of RT-PCR targeting the TCR CDR3 relied on the HTBI primer set. From the multiplex PCR reads, TCRdb called clonotypes with MiXCR, one entry per CDR3 protein. The data show 600,000 to 750,000 distinct CDR3 sequences, around 15% seen once. The sample consisted of blood. The source of these receptors is a man over 45 with Graves' hyperthyroidism.

This clonotype was counted ten times or more. This sequence joins TRBV5-1 and TRBJ2-5; 7 nucleotides align to TRBD1. Germline loops: CDR1 SGHRS, CDR2 YFSETQ. CDR3 length equals 14 residues. J lost 4 bases, V lost 3 bases, and 6 bases had no gene match. CDR3 sequence (DNA): TGCGCCAGCAGCTCCTCAGGGGGAGTAGAGACCCAGTACTTC. Protein: CASSSSGGVETQYF.

This rearrangement joins TRBV28 to TRBJ2-2, with D tentatively TRBD2 (5 bases). CDR1 is MDHEN and CDR2 is SYDVKM in the germline V gene. The V and J ends lost 8 bases and 4 bases respectively, with 11 bases between them. CDR3 length: 13 amino acids. Here the CDR3 reads CASSGKRTGELFF. The CDR3 DNA follows: TGTGCCAGCTCGGGGAAGCGCACCGGGGAGCTGTTTTTT.

In this sample, this clonotype turned up many times. The CDR3 nucleotides read TGTGCCACCAGCAGAGAGGGCTGGGGGGCAGGGGGCTACAATGAGCAGTTCTTC. It yields the protein CATSREGWGAGGYNEQFF. The V and J genes are TRBV15 and TRBJ2-1; D is possibly TRBD1 (7 bases). In germline, CDR1 is LNHNV, CDR2 YYDKDF (reference sequence). V was pared by 0 bases and J by 3 bases, with 18 bases between. The CDR3 sequence is 18 residues long. Complete variable domain (other parts from reference TRBV15 and TRBJ2-1): DAMVIQNPRYQVTQFGKPVTLSCSQTLNHNVMYWYQQKSSQAPKLLFHYYDKDFNNEADTPDNFQSRRPNTSFCFLDIRSPGLGDTAMYLCATSREGWGAGGYNEQFFGPGTRLTVL.

This clonotype was recorded many times. The chain combines TRBV7-9 with TRBJ2-5, with 11 bases lining up with TRBD2. The length of the CDR3 is 16 residues. Per the germline V gene, CDR1 is SEHNR and CDR2 is FQNEAQ (reference sequence). V was clipped by 4 bases and J by 3 bases; unmatched bases: 7. The CDR3 here is CASSSPSGRPEETQYF. In DNA, the CDR3 is TGTGCCAGCAGCTCCCCTAGCGGGAGGCCCGAAGAGACCCAGTACTTC.

This clonotype was picked up many times. The V call is TRBV11-2, the J call TRBJ2-1; the match to TRBD2 covers 7 bases. The CDR3 consists of 15 residues. Germline values: CDR1 SGHAT, CDR2 FQNNGV. V dropped 10 bases and J dropped 0; count of bases not matched to a gene: 9. The CDR3 region is CATGWEGYSYNEQFF. In DNA, the CDR3 is TGTGCCACCGGTTGGGAGGGGTACTCCTACAATGAGCAGTTCTTC.

This chain links TRBV13 with TRBJ1-1; no clear D gene. CDR3 length: 12 amino acids. V lost 2 bases, J lost 6 bases, and 7 bases lay in between. CDR1 and CDR2 (germline): PRHDT, FYEKMQ (reference sequence). The CDR3 sequence: CASSLLDAEAFF. Here the CDR3 DNA reads TGTGCCAGCAGCTTATTAGATGCTGAAGCTTTCTTT.

There are many counts of this clonotype. The chain couples TRBV28 to TRBJ1-1, with TRBD1 as a possible D gene (6 bases). The ends were cut back, 5 bases at V and 7 bases at J, with 8 bases in the middle. This CDR3 has 11 amino acids. The germline CDR1 and CDR2 sequences are MDHEN and SYDVKM. The CDR3 spells CASSQGYEAFF. CDR3 nucleotides: TGTGCCAGCAGTCAGGGGTATGAAGCTTTCTTT. Together with reference TRBV28 and TRBJ1-1, the CDR3 gives the full variable domain: DVKVTQSSRYLVKRTGEKVFLECVQDMDHENMFWYRQDPGLGLRLIYFSYDVKMKEKGDIPEGYSVSREKKERFSLILESASTNQTSMYLCASSQGYEAFFGQGTRLTVV.

This clonotype was picked up many times. The V and J genes are TRBV7-9 and TRBJ2-1; 11 bases map to TRBD2. V trimming: 5 bases; J trimming: 5 bases; junction bases outside the gene matches: 5. The CDR3 extends over 15 amino acids. CDR1 is SEHNR and CDR2 is FQNEAQ in the germline V gene (reference sequence). Here the CDR3 reads CASSTRLAGHNEQFF. The CDR3 DNA follows: TGTGCCAGCAGCACCCGACTAGCGGGACACAATGAGCAGTTCTTC.

This chain joins TRBV27 and TRBJ2-3, with D unresolved. The length of the CDR3 is 17 residues. CDR1 and CDR2 (germline): MNHEY, SMNVEV (reference sequence). Trimming took off 3 bases at V and 4 bases at J, with 20 bases between the two ends. The CDR3 spells CASSLYGVSLKADTQYF. The DNA for the CDR3 is TGTGCCAGCAGTTTGTATGGGGTTAGTTTAAAGGCAGATACGCAGTATTTT.

This clonotype was seen many times. V is TRBV10-3 and J is TRBJ2-3; 11 bases are a match to TRBD2. V lost 3 bases to trimming and J lost 4 bases; unmatched junction nucleotides: 6. The CDR3 consists of 16 residues. The germline V gene encodes CDR1 ENHRY and CDR2 SYGVKD. The CDR3 region is CAISDLTSGSADTQYF. The CDR3, as DNA: TGTGCCATCAGTGATCTTACTAGCGGGAGCGCAGATACGCAGTATTTT.

The table lists this clonotype with a few counts. This rearrangement joins TRBV7-9 to TRBJ1-5; 9 bases are a match to TRBD1. The CDR3 has 16 residues. Unmatched junction bases numbered 7, after V lost 3 bases and J lost 4 bases. The V gene's germline CDR1 is SEHNR and CDR2 FQNEAQ (reference sequence). DNA of the CDR3: TGTGCCAGCAGCTTTTACTCCGGACAGGGGAATCAGCCCCAGCATTTT. Translating it yields CASSFYSGQGNQPQHF.

This clonotype has at least ten counts. V and J are TRBV6-5 and TRBJ1-5; tentatively, D is TRBD1 (5 bases). The germline V and J ends were trimmed by 2 bases and 1 base, with 15 bases remaining between them. Germline assignment: CDR1 MNHEY and CDR2 SVGAGI. CDR3 length: 17 residues. The CDR3 nucleotides are TGTGCCAGCAGTTACCCTCCTGGGGGGGGAAGCAATCAGCCCCAGCATTTT. Amino acids: CASSYPPGGGSNQPQHF.

Only one count was recorded for this clonotype. This chain uses TRBV9 with TRBJ2-1; 12 bases align to TRBD2. Trimming at V came to 0 bases and at J to 10 bases, leaving 2 bases not matched to a gene. This CDR3 spans 14 amino acids. Looked up from germline, CDR1 is SGDLS and CDR2 is YYNGEE. The CDR3 bases are TGTGCCAGCAGCGTAGCACTAGCGGGAGGAGAGCAGTTCTTC. It codes for CASSVALAGGEQFF.

The V and J genes are TRBV13 and TRBJ2-3; no definite D call. Trimming took off 0 bases at V and 4 bases at J, with 8 bases between the two ends. The CDR3 is made up of 14 amino acids. Germline-derived CDR1 and CDR2 are PRHDT and FYEKMQ (reference sequence). The CDR3 spells CASSLGGNSDTQYF. The CDR3 DNA sequence: TGTGCCAGCAGCTTAGGCGGAAACTCAGATACGCAGTATTTT.

This clonotype appeared a few times. The chain joins TRBV7-3 to TRBJ2-5; 8 nucleotides agree with TRBD2. Germline assignment: CDR1 SGHTA and CDR2 FQGTGA. The CDR3 contains 17 residues. Unmatched junction bases numbered 11, after V lost 1 base and J lost 4 bases. CDR3 DNA sequence: TGTGCCAGCAGCTTAAACTCGCGGGGGGCCGCTCGAGAGACCCAGTACTTC. It encodes CASSLNSRGAARETQYF.

V gene TRBV29-1 combines with J gene TRBJ1-5, with 10 bases identical to TRBD1. The CDR3 totals 16 residues. Looked up from germline, CDR1 is SQVTM and CDR2 is ANQGSEA. Germline trimming cut 4 bases from V and 2 bases from J; bases unmatched to any gene: 8. CDR3 amino acids: CSVALPDRGGNQPQHF. DNA for the CDR3: TGCAGCGTTGCCCTCCCGGACAGGGGGGGCAATCAGCCCCAGCATTTT.

In this sample, this clonotype turned up a few times. The genes are TRBV27 and TRBJ2-7; 9 nucleotides line up with TRBD1. CDR1 and CDR2 (germline): MNHEY, SMNVEV (reference sequence). This CDR3 is 15 amino acids long. J lost 4 bases, V lost 6 bases, and 10 bases had no gene match. CDR3 in amino acids: CASRRTGGGGYEQYF. DNA of the CDR3: TGTGCCAGCAGGCGAACAGGGGGCGGTGGGTACGAGCAGTACTTC.

This clonotype was recorded many times. The rearrangement uses TRBV2 and TRBJ1-5; D might be TRBD1 (5 bases). This CDR3 spans 12 amino acids. V lost 6 bases and J 6 bases, leaving 9 bases between the germline ends. Germline assignment: CDR1 SNHLY and CDR2 FYNNEI. As DNA, the CDR3 is TGTGCCAGCAGAGCGGACACTCAGCCCCAGCATTTT. This codes for CASRADTQPQHF. The full variable domain, its missing parts supplied by reference TRBV2 and TRBJ1-5, is EPEVTQTPSHQVTQMGQEVILRCVPISNHLYFYWYRQILGQKVEFLVSFYNNEISEKSEIFDDQFSVERPDGSNFTLKIRSTKLEDSAMYFCASRADTQPQHFGDGTRLSIL.

The table lists this clonotype with a few counts. The gene calls are TRBV30 and TRBJ2-3; no definite D call. Trimming removed 2 bases from V and 3 bases from J, with 12 bases in between. CDR3 length equals 14 residues. In germline, CDR1 is GTSNPN, CDR2 SVGIG (reference sequence). For the CDR3, the DNA is TGTGCCTGGAGTACCCCCGGGCTGACAGATACGCAGTATTTT. Amino acid sequence: CAWSTPGLTDTQYF.

This clonotype came up a few times. A read error is possible here, since a much larger clone lies one base away. The CDR3 carries no conserved terminal phenylalanine or tryptophan, so it likely arises from a read error. The chain employs TRBV7-2 and TRBJ1-3; the D is unclear. The CDR3 length is 13 residues. Trimming pared 1 base from V and 0 bases from J, leaving 1 base between. Germline V gene sequence: CDR1 SGHTA, CDR2 FQGNSA. DNA of the CDR3: TGTGCCAGCAGCTTAGGCTCTGGAAACACCATATATCTT. It is translated as CASSLGSGNTIYL.